This T cell receptor (beta chain) was found in a study of blood T cell repertoires in COVID-19. Study information: Samples representing acute and convalescent COVID-19 were sourced from the United States, Italy and Spain. T cells, B-cell-depleted T cells, or PBMCs supplied cDNA or gDNA.

Germline V gene lookup returns CDR1 SGHVS and CDR2 FQNEAQ. The CDR3 runs 17 residues. The V segment lost 5 bases and the J segment 0 bases; nucleotides outside the gene matches: 7. Assay used: immunoSEQ multiplex PCR; TCRdb lists only in-frame clones, some missing. The sample includes approximately 71,000 clones, 75% to 95% of them seen just once. The receptor's source is a woman younger than 30 with acute or convalescent COVID-19. V usage is TRBV7-8 and J usage is TRBJ2-1; TRBD1 matches 10 bases. Sequenced sample: peripheral blood. CDR3 nucleotides: TGTGCCAGCAGCGCAGGGACAGGGGTCTTCTCCTACAATGAGCAGTTCTTC. Protein sequence: CASSAGTGVFSYNEQFF.